This T cell receptor beta chain was captured in a study of blood T cell repertoires in COVID-19 (dated by TCRdb to 2020 to 2021). Regarding the complete study: Samples covering the acute and convalescent phases of COVID-19 were provided by collaborators in the United States, Italy and Spain. The material from the prospective study consisted of cDNA or gDNA derived from T cells, B-cell-depleted T cells, or PBMCs. The dataset comprised deeply sampled blood TCRbeta repertoires from subjects exposed to, actively infected with, or recovered from COVID-19. The repertoires were released in a freely available public database meant as a resource for research on the immune response to SARS-CoV-2. The samples were drawn from the first 160 participants of the ongoing ImmuneRACE study and from 950 to 1,500 subjects provided by 6 global collaborators. The sample metadata nearly always contained a de-identified subject ID, COVID-19 status, age in years and sex. HLA class I and class II types, where available, came from metadata supplied by the sample provider rather than from assay-based typing. Summary of the overall study and its limitations: The amount of clinical and demographic metadata varied by source and participant and was provided uncurated.

The CDR3 runs 12 amino acids, cysteine and phenylalanine included. Left in the record is the CDR3 DNA by itself, 36 bases read in frame from the first base. V and J are truncated by 9 bases and 3 bases respectively, leaving an intervening sequence of 9 bases. CDR1 WSHSY and CDR2 SAAADI were looked up in the germline V gene. Only a few counts were recorded for this clone. There is no known antigen for this receptor. No much larger clonotype is one base removed from it; base qualities were not supplied. TCRbeta CDR3 regions were amplified from genomic DNA using the immunoSEQ Assay, a bias-controlled multiplex PCR. On the authors' methods: The number of nucleated cells in each sample was estimated by amplification of reference gene primers within the assay. To quantify the absolute abundance of each unique TCRbeta CDR3 rearrangement, sequence reads were collapsed and filtered. For each sample, productive Simpson clonality was calculated as the square root of Simpson's diversity index across productive rearrangements. TCRdb carries this immuneACCESS record with in-frame sequences only. Its versions omit some clonotypes, under half of them owing to an unresolved V gene in the studies checked, with the rest unexplained. V, J and clone size are those of that table, while D and trimming were read from the DNA. Within this sample are 150,000 to 200,000 clones, with 80% to 85% of them counted one time only. 10% to 15% of the sample is taken by the ten largest.

Participants in the prospective study were enrolled through a virtual design, were aged roughly 18 to 100 years, and lived in 24 United States geographic areas. To assign participants to cohorts, the prospective study relied on clinical history that participants themselves reported in a screening survey and a study questionnaire. Recovered participants in ImmuneRACE Cohort 3 were defined by two consecutive negative NP/OP PCR tests, clearance by a healthcare professional, or resolution of symptoms. Each participant in the prospective study had whole blood, serum and a nasopharyngeal or oropharyngeal swab collected by mobile phlebotomists. Prospective study participants could optionally give additional blood draws and questionnaires over an approximately two-month period. Prospective study blood samples were shipped either frozen or at room temperature before DNA extraction.

The sample taken for sequencing was PBMCs or T cells enriched from blood (not recorded which). Rearrangement joined TRBV10-2 to TRBJ2-1, and possibly TRBD1, on 5 matching bases. The source is an older woman who had recovered from COVID-19. The CDR3 corresponds to CASGARYNEQFF. The bases read TGCGCCAGTGGGGCGCGCTACAATGAGCAGTTCTTC.